Shown below are 10 T cell receptor beta chains from a single sample sequenced in a study of cytomegalovirus exposure and HLA in healthy donors. Primers included in the PCR were 60 Vbeta and 13 Jbeta primers. Sequencing was performed with immunoSEQ multiplex PCR; in TCRdb, only in-frame clones are kept and a portion is missing. The table shows about 140,000 clones, with approximately 80% occurring only once. The specimen was PBMCs. These receptors came from a woman between 50 and 59 years old in good health and CMV-seropositive.

In its sample, this clone was seen a few times. The rearrangement joins TRBV18 to TRBJ1-2, with 7 positions matching TRBD1. The J segment lost 7 bases and the V segment lost 4 bases, leaving 6 bases of the junction unmatched. The germline V gene has CDR1 KGHSH and CDR2 LQKENI. This CDR3 spans 13 amino acids. Here the CDR3 DNA reads TGTGCCAGCTCACTGACAGGGTCGCGTGGCTACACCTTC. Residues: CASSLTGSRGYTF.

J is TRBJ2-1 and V is TRBV11-3; TRBD2 matches 8 bases. Germline V lookup: CDR1 SGHNT, CDR2 YENEEA. Trimming at V came to 1 base and at J to 1 base, leaving 0 bases not matched to a gene. This CDR3 has 15 amino acids. DNA for the CDR3: TGTGCCAGCAGCTTAGCGGGGGGGTCCTACAATGAGCAGTTCTTC. Translating gives CASSLAGGSYNEQFF.

This chain joins TRBV5-1 and TRBJ1-3, with TRBD1 matching over 9 bases. This CDR3 has 17 amino acids. V dropped 4 bases and J dropped 0; count of bases not matched to a gene: 8. Germline CDR1 is SGHRS and CDR2 is YFSETQ. The CDR3 spells CASSLGQGPSSGNTIYF. The CDR3 DNA reads TGCGCCAGCAGCCTGGGACAGGGACCCAGCTCTGGAAACACCATATATTTT.

To note about this clone: Sequence at one end of the junction differs from germline and may be a read error. The chain links TRBV7-9 to TRBJ2-7, with 9 bases lining up with TRBD1. The CDR3 has 15 residues. Germline values: CDR1 SEHNR, CDR2 FQNEAQ (reference sequence). CDR3 bases: TGTTCCAGCAGCTCCCAGGACAGGGGCCCACCTGAGCAGTACTTC. Amino acids: CSSSSQDRGPPEQYF.

J is TRBJ2-5 and V is TRBV5-1, with 10 bases fitting TRBD2. Trimming at V came to 3 bases and at J to 4 bases, leaving 6 bases not matched to a gene. Germline V gene lookup returns CDR1 SGHRS and CDR2 YFSETQ. This CDR3 spans 15 amino acids. The CDR3 sequence: CASSSSGGARETQYF. CDR3 DNA sequence: TGCGCCAGCAGCTCCAGCGGGGGGGCCAGAGAGACCCAGTACTTC. Complete variable domain (other parts from reference TRBV5-1 and TRBJ2-5): KAGVTQTPRYLIKTRGQQVTLSCSPISGHRSVSWYQQTPGQGLQFLFEYFSETQRNKGNFPGRFSGRQFSNSRSEMNVSTLELGDSALYLCASSSSGGARETQYFGPGTRLLVL.

The rearrangement uses TRBV30 and TRBJ1-2; D possibly corresponds to TRBD1 (6 bases). Germline V lookup: CDR1 GTSNPN, CDR2 SVGIG (reference sequence). The germline V and J ends were trimmed by 8 bases and 5 bases, with 24 bases remaining between them. CDR3 length: 15 residues. CDR3 sequence reads: CATRGSYREGYGYTF. CDR3 sequence (DNA): TGTGCCACTCGGGGTAGCTACAGGGAAGGGTATGGCTACACCTTC.

The J gene is TRBJ2-2, the V gene TRBV7-3, with D possibly TRBD2 on 6 matching bases. This CDR3 has 15 residues. The V gene's germline CDR1 is SGHTA and CDR2 FQGTGA. With 5 bases removed from V and 6 bases from J, the gap between germline ends came to 16 bases. CDR3 region: CASSLTSGLPGELFF. The CDR3 DNA sequence: TGTGCCAGCAGCCTGACAAGCGGGCTCCCCGGGGAGCTGTTTTTT.

The CDR3 region is CASNNRRREKLFF. CDR3 bases: TGTGCCAGTAATAACAGGCGAAGAGAAAAACTGTTTTTT. The chain combines TRBV19 with TRBJ1-4; TRBD1 might be the D (5 bases). The germline V gene has CDR1 LNHDA and CDR2 SQIVND (reference sequence). Trimming took off 7 bases at V and 8 bases at J, with 14 bases between the two ends. This CDR3 is 13 amino acids long.

A note on this clone: This CDR3 is missing its conserved last phenylalanine or tryptophan, likely due to a read error. The CDR3 loop is CASSIVRTGQNSPLHL. CDR3 coding DNA: TGTGCCAGTAGTATCGTACGGACAGGGCAAAATTCACCCCTCCACCTT. This chain uses TRBV19 with TRBJ1-6; 8 bases agree with TRBD1. Per germline, CDR1 LNHDA and CDR2 SQIVND (reference sequence). The V and J ends lost 3 bases and 7 bases, in that order; junction bases with no gene match: 8. The CDR3 consists of 16 residues.

The rearrangement uses TRBV7-9 and TRBJ2-3, with TRBD2 matching 7 bases. V lost 2 bases to trimming and J lost 0 bases; unmatched junction nucleotides: 11. Germline CDR1 and CDR2: SEHNR and FQNEAQ (reference sequence). The CDR3 loop spans 18 amino acids. The CDR3 coding sequence is TGTGCCAGCAGCTTATCGACTAAGCGGGGAGCTAGCACAGATACGCAGTATTTT. Translating gives CASSLSTKRGASTDTQYF.